What follows are 21 T cell receptor beta chains derived from one specimen sequenced in a study of blood T cell repertoires in COVID-19. The method was immunoSEQ multiplex PCR; TCRdb's version includes in-frame clones alone and lacks a portion of them. The data contain over 100,000 clones, around four fifths of them seen just once; the ten biggest clones take up 0.8% to 1%. The sample comprised peripheral blood. The receptors here all came from a woman in her seventies with acute or convalescent COVID-19.

Only a few counts were recorded for this clone. V is TRBV19 and J is TRBJ1-5; TRBD1 matches 10 bases. The CDR3 runs 16 residues. Germline-derived CDR1 and CDR2 are LNHDA and SQIVND (reference sequence). V trimming: 6 bases; J trimming: 4 bases; junction bases outside the gene matches: 9. CDR3 bases: TGTGCCAGTAGGGATGGACAGGGGGTTTATAATCAGCCCCAGCATTTT. Amino acid sequence: CASRDGQGVYNQPQHF.

V is TRBV6-5 and J is TRBJ1-5, with TRBD1 matching over 7 bases. In germline, CDR1 is MNHEY, CDR2 SVGAGI. The junction had 10 bases not matched to a gene; V was cut back by 6 bases and J by 5 bases. The CDR3 is made up of 15 amino acids. The DNA for the CDR3 is TGTGCCAGCAGAATGTTTCAGGGGGGCGATCAGCCCCAGCATTTT. Translated, it gives CASRMFQGGDQPQHF.

The V gene is TRBV7-8, the J gene TRBJ1-3; D is unclear. Germline lookup yields CDR1 SGHVS and CDR2 FQNEAQ. The CDR3 has 14 amino acids. The CDR3 bases are TGTGCAACGAGGGCCGGAACCTCTGGAAACACCATATATTTT. It yields the protein CATRAGTSGNTIYF.

The V call is TRBV2, the J call TRBJ1-6, with 8 bases matching TRBD1. Germline V gene data show CDR1 as SNHLY and CDR2 as FYNNEI. After removal of 8 bases from V and 7 bases from J, the junction contained 7 bases not matched to a gene. The CDR3 is made up of 14 amino acids. Here the CDR3 DNA reads TGTGCCAGCTGGCCGGGACAGGTCAATTCACCCCTCCACTTT. Its translation is CASWPGQVNSPLHF. The full variable domain, completed using reference TRBV2 and TRBJ1-6, is EPEVTQTPSHQVTQMGQEVILRCVPISNHLYFYWYRQILGQKVEFLVSFYNNEISEKSEIFDDQFSVERPDGSNFTLKIRSTKLEDSAMYFCASWPGQVNSPLHFGNGTRLTVT.

The chain employs TRBV10-1 and TRBJ2-7, with 11 nucleotides matching TRBD1. The germline V gene encodes CDR1 WNHNN and CDR2 SYGVQD (reference sequence). This CDR3 has 17 amino acids. The J segment lost 6 bases and the V segment lost 3 bases, leaving 13 bases of the junction unmatched. The CDR3 DNA reads TGCGCCAGCAGTGAAGGAAATGCGGGACAGGGGGGTCTCGAGCAGTACTTC. Amino acid sequence: CASSEGNAGQGGLEQYF.

The rearrangement joins TRBV11-2 to TRBJ1-1, with 7 bases aligning to TRBD1. The junction had 8 bases not matched to a gene; V was cut back by 5 bases and J by 8 bases. This CDR3 comprises 13 residues. Germline CDR1 is SGHAT and CDR2 is FQNNGV. CDR3 loop: CASSPPGQLEAFF. The CDR3 nucleotides read TGTGCCAGCAGCCCCCCGGGACAGCTAGAAGCTTTCTTT.

The chain employs TRBV28 and TRBJ1-1; TRBD1 aligns across 9 bases. Germline lookup yields CDR1 MDHEN and CDR2 SYDVKM. The V segment lost 7 bases and the J segment 11 bases; nucleotides outside the gene matches: 8. CDR3 length equals 12 residues. CDR3 coding DNA: TGTGCCAGCAACAACAGGGGGCTGGGTGCTTTCTTT. Encoded protein: CASNNRGLGAFF. The variable domain in full, completed from reference TRBV28 and TRBJ1-1, reads DVKVTQSSRYLVKRTGEKVFLECVQDMDHENMFWYRQDPGLGLRLIYFSYDVKMKEKGDIPEGYSVSREKKERFSLILESASTNQTSMYLCASNNRGLGAFFGQGTRLTVV.

The V and J genes are TRBV3-1 (or the pseudogene TRBV3-2) and TRBJ1-2; D call uncertain. Trimming cost V 7 bases and J 5 bases, with 11 bases left between them. Germline V gene data show CDR1 as LGHDT and CDR2 as YNNKEL (reference sequence). The CDR3 is made up of 12 amino acids. CDR3 protein: CASTSRGYGYTF. In nucleotides, the CDR3 is TGTGCCAGCACCTCAAGAGGGTATGGCTACACCTTC.

The rearrangement links TRBV6-6 to TRBJ1-5, with 11 bases identical to TRBD1. Germline V gene sequence: CDR1 MNHNY, CDR2 SVGAGI (reference sequence). The V and J ends lost 6 bases and 6 bases, in that order; junction bases with no gene match: 4. The CDR3 sequence is 14 residues long. In DNA form, the CDR3 reads TGTGCCAGCAGGACCGGGACAGGGGGTCAGCCCCAGCATTTT. Its translation: CASRTGTGGQPQHF.

The chain has TRBV9 and TRBJ2-3; 15 nucleotides match TRBD2. The trim removed 4 bases at V and 3 bases at J, leaving 3 bases unmatched. The CDR3 contains 16 residues. Germline V gene data show CDR1 as SGDLS and CDR2 as YYNGEE. CDR3 in DNA: TGTGCCAGCAGCCTGGGACTAGCGGGAGGAACAGATACGCAGTATTTT. The encoded protein is CASSLGLAGGTDTQYF.

The V gene is TRBV20-1, the J gene TRBJ2-3; D remains ambiguous. CDR3 length: 13 residues. Trimming took 3 bases from V and 0 from J, leaving 7 bases between them. Germline-derived CDR1 and CDR2 are DFQATT and SNEGSKA (reference sequence). The CDR3 coding sequence is TGCAGTGCTAGTCTCCGGAGCACAGATACGCAGTATTTT. This sequence encodes CSASLRSTDTQYF.

This rearrangement joins TRBV2 to TRBJ2-5; a weak D match, TRBD2 (6 bases). In germline, CDR1 is SNHLY, CDR2 FYNNEI. CDR3 length equals 12 residues. Trimming stripped 8 bases from V and 5 bases from J, with 12 bases between. As DNA, the CDR3 is TGTGCCAGCCATTTTGGGGGGGAGACCCAGTACTTC. It encodes CASHFGGETQYF.

The chain recombines TRBV19 with TRBJ1-3; D not certain. Per germline, CDR1 LNHDA and CDR2 SQIVND (reference sequence). The CDR3 consists of 14 residues. Trimming left V 5 bases short and J 4 bases short, with 12 bases between. CDR3 coding DNA: TGTGCCAGTAGTCAAGGGAGTAGCGGAAACACCATATATTTT. Translating it yields CASSQGSSGNTIYF.

A few counts support this clone. The V gene is TRBV30, the J gene TRBJ2-1; a weak D match, TRBD2 (5 bases). Germline-derived CDR1 and CDR2 are GTSNPN and SVGIG (reference sequence). V lost 5 bases, J lost 8 bases, and 10 bases lay in between. The CDR3 runs to 11 residues. The CDR3 DNA sequence: TGTGCCTGGGCCAAACTAGATGAGCAGTTCTTC. It is translated as CAWAKLDEQFF. The full variable domain, its missing parts supplied by reference TRBV30 and TRBJ2-1, is SQTIHQWPATLVQPVGSPLSLECTVEGTSNPNLYWYRQAAGRGLQLLFYSVGIGQISSEVPQNLSASRPQDRQFILSSKKLLLSDSGFYLCAWAKLDEQFFGPGTRLTVL.

The CDR3 loop is CASSLPGSTEAFF. For the CDR3, the DNA is TGTGCCAGCAGCTTGCCGGGAAGCACTGAAGCTTTCTTT. This sequence joins TRBV5-4 and TRBJ1-1, with D unresolved. The CDR3 spans 13 residues. The germline gives CDR1 SGHNT, CDR2 YYREEE (reference sequence). The V end was cut by 1 base, the J end by 4 bases, with 8 bases between.

The rearrangement uses TRBV19 and TRBJ2-5; 10 bases are shared with TRBD1. J was trimmed by 4 bases and V by 10 bases; bases with no gene match: 9. Germline V gives CDR1 LNHDA, CDR2 SQIVND (reference sequence). The CDR3 spans 14 residues. The CDR3 nucleotides read TGTGCCACCGGACAGGGGGTCCGTCGAGAGACCCAGTACTTC. Amino acids: CATGQGVRRETQYF.

The chain carries TRBV28 and TRBJ2-1; 7 bases match TRBD1. Germline CDR1 MDHEN, CDR2 SYDVKM. V shed 4 bases, J shed 4 bases, and the junction held 7 bases outside the gene matches. This CDR3 has 15 residues. The CDR3, as DNA: TGTGCCAGCAGTTATACAGGGGTAAATTACAATGAGCAGTTCTTC. Amino acid sequence: CASSYTGVNYNEQFF.

The chain carries TRBV28 and TRBJ1-5; a weak D match, TRBD1 (5 bases). The germline V gene encodes CDR1 MDHEN and CDR2 SYDVKM. V was clipped by 5 bases and J by 1 base, with 18 bases between them. The CDR3 length is 17 residues. The CDR3 reads CASSLGLLDESNQPQHF. As DNA, the CDR3 is TGTGCCAGCAGTCTGGGACTCCTAGACGAGAGCAATCAGCCCCAGCATTTT.

The chain is built from TRBV6-2 or TRBV6-3 and TRBJ2-2; a possible D gene is TRBD2 (6 bases). Trimming pared 5 bases from V and 5 bases from J, leaving 6 bases between. CDR3 length equals 12 residues. Germline loops: CDR1 MNHEY, CDR2 SVGEGT. CDR3 loop: CASSGGTGELFF. CDR3 in DNA: TGTGCCAGCAGTGGGGGGACCGGGGAGCTGTTTTTT.

The chain couples TRBV6-5 to TRBJ1-3; 7 bases match TRBD1. This CDR3 contains 15 residues. The V segment lost 8 bases and the J segment 0 bases; nucleotides outside the gene matches: 7. Germline V gives CDR1 MNHEY, CDR2 SVGAGI. CDR3 sequence (DNA): TGTGCCAGCCGACCCCGGGACAGCTCTGGAAACACCATATATTTT. Amino acid sequence: CASRPRDSSGNTIYF.

J is TRBJ2-1 and V is TRBV5-1, with TRBD2 identical over 12 bases. The V gene end was trimmed by 3 bases and the J gene end by 6 bases; junction bases not matched to a gene: 7. CDR1 and CDR2 (germline): SGHRS, YFSETQ. This CDR3 region has 16 residues. This CDR3 reads CASSSTRLAGVNEQFF. As DNA, the CDR3 is TGCGCCAGCAGCTCGACTCGACTAGCGGGAGTCAATGAGCAGTTCTTC.